Below are 20 T cell receptor beta chains sequenced from a single sample in a study of shared clonotypes between healthy human individuals. Using immunoSEQ multiplex PCR, the repertoire was profiled, and TCRdb retains in-frame clones only, with some absent. The data contain roughly 2.5 million clones, more than 80% of them singletons. The sample taken for sequencing was naive CD4+ T cells sorted from blood. As to subset: CD45RA+ positively selected. These receptor sequences come from a man aged 18-30 years in good health.

The genes are TRBV9 and TRBJ2-2; 7 bases are shared with TRBD1. CDR3 size: 16 residues. V dropped 4 bases and J dropped 0; count of bases not matched to a gene: 6. The germline V gene encodes CDR1 SGDLS and CDR2 YYNGEE. CDR3 in DNA: TGTGCCAGCAGCACCGGGACAGTCGCGAACACCGGGGAGCTGTTTTTT. Translation gives CASSTGTVANTGELFF. Full variable domain (remainder filled in from reference TRBV9 and TRBJ2-2): DSGVTQTPKHLITATGQRVTLRCSPRSGDLSVYWYQQSLDQGLQFLIQYYNGEERAKGNILERFSAQQFPDLHSELNLSSLELGDSALYFCASSTGTVANTGELFFGEGSRLTVL.

A single count supports this clone. This chain connects TRBV7-2 to TRBJ2-5; D perhaps matches TRBD2 (5 bases). V lost 1 base to trimming and J lost 7 bases, with 13 bases between them. From germline, CDR1 is SGHTA and CDR2 FQGNSA. The CDR3 covers 14 residues. The DNA for the CDR3 is TGTGCCAGCAGCTTAGGCTTAGCGTCTTCGACCCAGTACTTC. Amino acids: CASSLGLASSTQYF.

The chain links TRBV6-5 to TRBJ2-7, with D possibly being TRBD1 (5 bases). With 6 bases removed from V and 5 bases from J, the gap between germline ends came to 11 bases. The CDR3 sequence is 12 residues long. Germline V gene lookup returns CDR1 MNHEY and CDR2 SVGAGI. CDR3 bases: TGTGCCAGCAGAGGGGCGGCCCACGAGCAGTACTTC. It specifies CASRGAAHEQYF.

The chain links TRBV30 to TRBJ1-4; 9 bases are a match to TRBD1. Germline V gene sequence: CDR1 GTSNPN, CDR2 SVGIG (reference sequence). The junction had 17 bases not matched to a gene; V was cut back by 5 bases and J by 7 bases. The CDR3 extends over 17 amino acids. The CDR3 region has the DNA TGTGCCTGGGCAAGACCGACGACGGGACAGGGACGTGAAAAACTGTTTTTT. Residues: CAWARPTTGQGREKLFF.

V usage is TRBV11-2 and J usage is TRBJ2-7; D call uncertain. From germline, CDR1 is SGHAT and CDR2 FQNNGV. V was clipped by 1 base and J by 1 base, with 11 bases between them. The CDR3 loop spans 15 amino acids. CDR3 nucleotide sequence: TGTGCCAGCAGCTTAGTGTCGCCAGGATCCTACGAGCAGTACTTC. This gives the protein CASSLVSPGSYEQYF.

The CDR3 DNA reads TGTGCCAGCAACCCTGGGACAGGCTCCTACGAGCAGTACTTC. It translates to CASNPGTGSYEQYF. The V and J genes are TRBV6-6 and TRBJ2-7; the match to TRBD1 covers 8 bases. The V and J ends lost 7 bases and 0 bases, in that order; junction bases with no gene match: 5. The CDR3 has 14 amino acids. Germline-derived CDR1 and CDR2 are MNHNY and SVGAGI (reference sequence).

The V call is TRBV6-6, the J call TRBJ2-5, with 8 bases lining up with TRBD2. CDR1 MNHNY and CDR2 SVGAGI come from the germline V gene (reference sequence). The CDR3 spans 14 residues. J lost 5 bases, V lost 4 bases, and 6 bases had no gene match. The CDR3 DNA reads TGTGCCAGCAGTTTAGCTAGCGGGCGGGAGACCCAGTACTTC. It specifies CASSLASGRETQYF.

The chain carries TRBV18 and TRBJ2-3; 9 nucleotides line up with TRBD2. The germline V gene has CDR1 KGHSH and CDR2 LQKENI. The J segment lost 3 bases and the V segment lost 3 bases, leaving 13 bases of the junction unmatched. This CDR3 contains 18 residues. The CDR3 loop reads CASSPLLTGTSHTDTQYF. CDR3 bases: TGTGCCAGCTCACCCTTGCTTACCGGGACTAGCCATACAGATACGCAGTATTTT.

V is TRBV5-4 and J is TRBJ2-1; a possible D gene is TRBD1 (6 bases). The CDR3 consists of 15 residues. Germline CDR1 is SGHNT and CDR2 is YYREEE (reference sequence). Trimming removed 3 bases at V and 6 bases at J, with 16 bases between. DNA of the CDR3: TGTGCCAGCAGCTCCGGACAGAAGTCTGGCAATGAGCAGTTCTTC. Residues: CASSSGQKSGNEQFF.

The chain carries TRBV7-2 and TRBJ2-4, with 8 bases fitting TRBD2. V lost 1 base, J lost 0 bases, and 5 bases stayed unmatched. Germline V gene data show CDR1 as SGHTA and CDR2 as FQGNSA. This CDR3 comprises 17 residues. The chain's CDR3 is CASSLGAGALAKNIQYF. The DNA for the CDR3 is TGTGCCAGCAGCTTAGGAGCGGGGGCTCTAGCCAAAAACATTCAGTACTTC.

This chain links TRBV27 with TRBJ1-3, with 7 nucleotides matching TRBD1. V trimming: 7 bases; J trimming: 5 bases; junction bases outside the gene matches: 2. CDR1 is MNHEY and CDR2 is SMNVEV in the germline V gene (reference sequence). CDR3 length: 12 residues. The CDR3 coding sequence is TGTGCCAGCATGGACAGGCGAAACACCATATATTTT. Protein: CASMDRRNTIYF.

The chain uses TRBV30 and TRBJ2-2, with D possibly being TRBD1 or TRBD2 (5 bases each). In germline, CDR1 is GTSNPN, CDR2 SVGIG (reference sequence). This CDR3 comprises 13 residues. V shed 4 bases and J shed 7 bases, with 13 bases lying between them. CDR3 sequence reads: CAWTRQGVGELFF. The CDR3 nucleotides are TGTGCCTGGACCCGGCAGGGAGTCGGGGAGCTGTTTTTT. The variable domain in full, completed from reference TRBV30 and TRBJ2-2, reads SQTIHQWPATLVQPVGSPLSLECTVEGTSNPNLYWYRQAAGRGLQLLFYSVGIGQISSEVPQNLSASRPQDRQFILSSKKLLLSDSGFYLCAWTRQGVGELFFGEGSRLTVL.

V usage is TRBV7-2 and J usage is TRBJ1-6, with TRBD1 identical over 7 bases. This CDR3 spans 16 amino acids. Trimming removed 6 bases from V and 5 bases from J; junction bases left unmatched: 10. The germline V gene encodes CDR1 SGHTA and CDR2 FQGNSA. The CDR3 DNA sequence: TGTGCCAGCAGGCATCAACGACAGGGACATAATTCACCCCTCCACTTT. Translating it yields CASRHQRQGHNSPLHF.

This clone has just one count. The chain joins TRBV21-1 to TRBJ1-5; the table's D call, TRBD1, has no DNA check behind it. TRBV21-1 is shown as a pseudogene. The CDR3 is 15 residues long. CDR3 sequence: CASDARTGSNQPQHF. CDR3 in DNA: TGTGCCAGCGACGCTCGGACAGGGAGCAATCAGCCCCAGCATTTT.

Here the CDR3 reads CASKWLGGTEAFF. The CDR3 DNA reads TGTGCCAGTAAATGGCTCGGGGGGACTGAAGCTTTCTTT. V gene TRBV19 combines with J gene TRBJ1-1; D may be TRBD1 (5 bases). Trimming pared 7 bases from V and 5 bases from J, leaving 14 bases between. This CDR3 is 13 amino acids long. CDR1 and CDR2 from the germline V gene are LNHDA and SQIVND (reference sequence). The full variable domain, with the rest looked up from reference TRBV19 and TRBJ1-1, is DGGITQSPKYLFRKEGQNVTLSCEQNLNHDAMYWYRQDPGQGLRLIYYSQIVNDFQKGDIAEGYSVSREKKESFPLTVTSAQKNPTAFYLCASKWLGGTEAFFGQGTRLTVV.

This chain uses TRBV5-4 with TRBJ2-5; 9 bases are a match to TRBD2. Trimming removed 4 bases from V and 6 bases from J; junction bases left unmatched: 4. The length of the CDR3 is 13 residues. Per the germline V gene, CDR1 is SGHNT and CDR2 is YYREEE (reference sequence). The CDR3 sequence: CASSRSGRKTQYF. CDR3 in DNA: TGTGCCAGCAGCAGGAGCGGGAGGAAGACCCAGTACTTC.

The chain is built from TRBV5-1 and TRBJ1-1; D gene ambiguous. Germline V gene sequence: CDR1 SGHRS, CDR2 YFSETQ. Trimming shortened V by 0 bases and J by 1 base, and 7 bases separated the two germline ends. CDR3 length equals 14 residues. CDR3 sequence: CASSLEEGNTEAFF. Written as DNA, the CDR3 is TGCGCCAGCAGCTTGGAGGAGGGGAACACTGAAGCTTTCTTT.

The chain carries TRBV7-9 and TRBJ2-5; the match to TRBD1 covers 7 bases. This CDR3 has 13 residues. The junction had 4 bases not matched to a gene; V was cut back by 6 bases and J by 3 bases. In germline, CDR1 is SEHNR, CDR2 FQNEAQ (reference sequence). The CDR3 DNA sequence: TGTGCCAGCAGTACCACAGGGGAAGAGACCCAGTACTTC. Its translation is CASSTTGEETQYF.

Notes on this clone: Distinct nucleotide sequences in the sample also encode this CDR3. The rearrangement joins TRBV18 to TRBJ2-7, with 8 bases lining up with TRBD1. The V segment lost 6 bases and the J segment 0 bases; nucleotides outside the gene matches: 7. Germline V gene lookup returns CDR1 KGHSH and CDR2 LQKENI. This CDR3 has 15 amino acids. This CDR3 reads CASSPGQGPSYEQYF. CDR3 coding DNA: TGTGCCAGCTCCCCCGGACAGGGTCCCTCCTACGAGCAGTACTTC.

This clone was picked up one time. The gene calls are TRBV18 and TRBJ2-3; 12 positions match TRBD2. CDR3 length: 17 amino acids. J was trimmed by 2 bases and V by 5 bases; bases with no gene match: 8. Germline CDR1 reads KGHSH; CDR2 reads LQKENI. The CDR3 DNA reads TGTGCCAGCTCATCATATCCTAGCGGGGGGGCCACAGATACGCAGTATTTT. This translates into CASSSYPSGGATDTQYF.